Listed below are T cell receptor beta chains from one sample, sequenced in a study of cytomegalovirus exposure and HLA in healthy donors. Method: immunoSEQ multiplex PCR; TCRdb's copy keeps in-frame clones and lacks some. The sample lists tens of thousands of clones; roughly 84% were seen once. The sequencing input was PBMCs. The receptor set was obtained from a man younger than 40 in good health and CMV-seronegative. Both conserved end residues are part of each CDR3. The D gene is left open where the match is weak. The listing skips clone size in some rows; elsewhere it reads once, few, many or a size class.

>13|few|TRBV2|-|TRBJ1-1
CASSRDPNTEAFF
TGTGCCAGCAGTCGCGATCCTAACACTGAAGCTTTCTTT
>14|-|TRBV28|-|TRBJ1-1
CAAVPGDYTTEAFF
TGTGCCGCCGTTCCGGGAGATTATACCACTGAAGCTTTCTTT
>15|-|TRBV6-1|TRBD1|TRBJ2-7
CASSESTGRTYEQYF
TGTGCCAGCAGTGAATCGACAGGGCGTACCTACGAGCAGTACTTC
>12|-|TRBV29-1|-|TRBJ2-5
CSLSRNQETQYF
TGCAGCCTTTCCAGGAACCAAGAGACCCAGTACTTC
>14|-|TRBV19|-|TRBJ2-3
CASSTRQSTDTQYF
TGTGCCAGTAGTACCCGACAGAGCACAGATACGCAGTATTTT
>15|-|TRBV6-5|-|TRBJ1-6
CASSYSGGKNSPLHF
TGTGCCAGCAGTTACTCCGGGGGGAAAAATTCACCCCTCCACTTT
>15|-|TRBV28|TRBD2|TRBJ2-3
CASRLTSGGTDTQYF
TGTGCCAGCAGGCTTACTAGCGGGGGTACAGATACGCAGTATTTT
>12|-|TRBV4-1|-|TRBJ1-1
CASSSQGGEAFF
TGCGCCAGCAGCTCCCAAGGGGGTGAAGCTTTCTTT
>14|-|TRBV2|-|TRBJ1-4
CASNSRRTNEKLFF
TGTGCCAGCAATTCACGGCGGACAAATGAAAAACTGTTTTTT
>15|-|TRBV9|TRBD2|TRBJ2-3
CASSVETSGTDTQYF
TGTGCCAGCAGCGTAGAGACTAGCGGCACAGATACGCAGTATTTT
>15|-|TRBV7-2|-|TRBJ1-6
CASSLAAGENSPLHF
TGTGCCAGCAGCTTAGCGGCCGGGGAAAATTCACCCCTCCACTTT
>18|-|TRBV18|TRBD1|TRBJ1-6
CASSFRDSIASNNSPLHF
TGTGCCAGCTCCTTCAGGGACAGCATCGCGTCGAATAATTCACCCCTCCACTTT
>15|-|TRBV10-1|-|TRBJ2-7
CASAPETGPCYEQYF
TGCGCCAGCGCCCCCGAGACAGGTCCCTGCTACGAGCAGTACTTC
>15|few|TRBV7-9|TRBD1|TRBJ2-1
CASSSRQGAYNEQFF
TGTGCCAGCAGCTCTAGACAGGGGGCCTACAATGAGCAGTTCTTC
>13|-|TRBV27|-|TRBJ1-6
CASSPPGVSPLHF
TGTGCCAGCAGCCCCCCAGGGGTATCACCCCTCCACTTT
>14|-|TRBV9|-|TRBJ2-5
CASSVGVNQETQYF
TGTGCCAGCAGCGTAGGAGTAAACCAAGAGACCCAGTACTTC
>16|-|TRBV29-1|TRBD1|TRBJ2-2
CSVADRGRADTGELFF
TGCAGCGTTGCCGACAGGGGGCGTGCTGACACCGGGGAGCTGTTTTTT
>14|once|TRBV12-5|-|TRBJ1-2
CASGWGGENYGYTF
TGTGCTAGTGGTTGGGGAGGGGAGAACTATGGCTACACCTTC
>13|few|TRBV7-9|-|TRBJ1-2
CASSFNRADGYTF
TGTGCCAGCAGCTTCAACAGGGCCGATGGCTACACCTTC
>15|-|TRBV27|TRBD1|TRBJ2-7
CASTKTGQGAYEQYF
TGTGCCAGCACGAAAACGGGACAGGGAGCCTACGAGCAGTACTTC
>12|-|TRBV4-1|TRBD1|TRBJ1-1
CASSQVTGLAFF
TGCGCCAGCAGCCAAGTGACAGGGTTGGCTTTCTTT
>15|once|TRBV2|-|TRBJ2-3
CASSPSTEYTDTQYF
TGTGCCAGCAGCCCGTCGACAGAATACACAGATACGCAGTATTTT
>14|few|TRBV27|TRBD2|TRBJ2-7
CASRLAGGSYEQYF
TGTGCCAGCAGACTAGCGGGGGGTTCCTACGAGCAGTACTTC
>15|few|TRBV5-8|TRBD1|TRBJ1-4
CASSLGTGVREKLFF
TGTGCCAGCAGCTTGGGCACAGGGGTACGTGAAAAACTGTTTTTT
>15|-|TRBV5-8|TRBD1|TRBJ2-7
CASSLSGTGGVKQYF
TGTGCCAGCAGCTTATCCGGGACAGGGGGCGTTAAGCAGTACTTC
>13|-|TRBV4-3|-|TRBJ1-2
CASSQGGPGGYTF
TGCGCCAGCAGTCAAGGAGGGCCGGGGGGCTACACCTTC
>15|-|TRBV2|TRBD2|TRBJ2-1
CASSPGLDVYNEQFF
TGTGCCAGCAGCCCGGGACTAGATGTTTACAATGAGCAGTTCTTC
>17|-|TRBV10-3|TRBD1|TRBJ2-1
CAISETAGTGVWDEQFF
TGTGCCATCAGTGAGACAGCTGGGACAGGGGTGTGGGATGAGCAGTTCTTC
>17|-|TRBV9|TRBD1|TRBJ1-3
CASSVDPGQGSGNTIYF
TGTGCCAGCAGCGTAGATCCGGGACAGGGTTCAGGAAACACCATATATTTT
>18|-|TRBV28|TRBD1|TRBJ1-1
CASSLSGTGALMNTEAFF
TGTGCCAGCAGTTTATCCGGGACAGGGGCACTCATGAACACTGAAGCTTTCTTT
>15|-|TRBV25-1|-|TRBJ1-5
CASSGPTGLGQPQHF
TGTGCCAGCAGTGGTCCTACAGGGCTGGGTCAGCCCCAGCATTTT
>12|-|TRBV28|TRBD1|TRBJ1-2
CASRRQGDGYTF
TGTGCCAGCAGGCGACAGGGAGACGGCTACACCTTC
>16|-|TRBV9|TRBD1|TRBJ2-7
CASSAIPGTGGSEQYF
TGTGCCAGCAGCGCGATACCCGGGACAGGGGGCTCCGAGCAGTACTTC
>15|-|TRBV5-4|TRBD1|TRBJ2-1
CASSLTGVVVNEQFF
TGTGCCAGCAGCTTAACAGGGGTAGTAGTCAATGAGCAGTTCTTC
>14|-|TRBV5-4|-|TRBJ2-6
CASSFVTVPHVLTF
TGTGCCAGCAGCTTTGTTACAGTCCCCCACGTCCTGACTTTC
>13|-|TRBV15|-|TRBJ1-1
CATSPRGFTEAFF
TGTGCCACCAGCCCTAGGGGATTTACTGAAGCTTTCTTT
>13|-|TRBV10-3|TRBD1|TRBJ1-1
CAIRGDSYTEAFF
TGTGCCATCAGGGGGGACAGCTATACTGAAGCTTTCTTT
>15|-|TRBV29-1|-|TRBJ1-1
CSVQMGGIWGTEAFF
TGCAGCGTTCAAATGGGGGGGATTTGGGGCACTGAAGCTTTCTTT
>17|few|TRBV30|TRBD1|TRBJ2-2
CAWNFPPRGRNTGELFF
TGTGCCTGGAATTTCCCGCCCAGGGGGCGCAACACCGGGGAGCTGTTTTTT
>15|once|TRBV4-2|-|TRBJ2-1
CASSPYRQVYNEQFF
TGTGCCAGCAGCCCCTACAGACAGGTTTACAATGAGCAGTTCTTC
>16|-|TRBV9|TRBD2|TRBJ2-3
CASSVAAGGNTDTQYF
TGTGCCAGCAGCGTGGCAGCGGGGGGAAACACAGATACGCAGTATTTT
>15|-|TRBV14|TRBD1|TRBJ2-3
CASSHRTGGWDTQYF
TGTGCCAGCAGCCACCGGACAGGGGGGTGGGATACGCAGTATTTT
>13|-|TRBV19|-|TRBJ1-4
CASSQETLEKLFF
TGTGCCAGTAGTCAGGAAACCCTAGAAAAACTGTTTTTT
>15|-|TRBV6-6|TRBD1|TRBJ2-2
CASDDRGPNTGELFF
TGTGCCAGCGACGACAGGGGGCCAAACACCGGGGAGCTGTTTTTT
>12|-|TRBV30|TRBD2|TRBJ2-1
CAWSWGGNEQFF
TGTGCCTGGAGCTGGGGAGGGAATGAGCAGTTCTTC
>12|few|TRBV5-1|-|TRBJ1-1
CASSLSTSEAFF
TGCGCCAGCAGCTTGTCAACGAGTGAAGCTTTCTTT
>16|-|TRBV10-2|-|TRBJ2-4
CASSESMGPVGNIQYF
TGCGCCAGCAGTGAGTCGATGGGGCCAGTGGGAAACATTCAGTACTTC
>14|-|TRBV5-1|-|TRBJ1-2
CASSLSGANYGYTF
TGCGCCAGCAGCTTGTCGGGAGCTAACTATGGCTACACCTTC
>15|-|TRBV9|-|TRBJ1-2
CASSVGPGRGDGYTF
TGTGCCAGCAGCGTAGGTCCAGGGAGGGGAGATGGCTACACCTTC
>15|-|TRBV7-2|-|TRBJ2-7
CASSLQAGLVDEQYF
TGTGCCAGCAGCCTACAGGCGGGGTTAGTGGACGAGCAGTACTTC
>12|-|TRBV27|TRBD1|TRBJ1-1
CASSPNRGRAFF
TGTGCCAGCAGTCCGAACAGGGGGCGAGCTTTCTTT
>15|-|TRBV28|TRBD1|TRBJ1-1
CASSSRPTGLTEAFF
TGTGCCAGCAGTTCACGGCCGACAGGGCTGACTGAAGCTTTCTTT
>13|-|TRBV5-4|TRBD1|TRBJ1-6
CASSGTGTSPLHF
TGTGCCAGCAGCGGGACAGGGACTTCACCCCTCCACTTT